This T cell receptor (beta chain) was recovered during a study of human T cells and chemical hapten exposure. Time point: healthy volunteer bleed at 6 weeks. Unfractionated whole blood was the source from which total RNA was extracted. This clonotype was observed many times. CDR1 is MGHDK, CDR2 SYGVNS, per germline. The CDR3 is 17 amino acids. Deletions cut 6 bases from V and 0 bases from J, with 15 bases between. TCRdb recomputed calls from the RACE reads with MiXCR, one row per CDR3 protein. The sample carries about 37,000 distinct CDR3 sequences, less than 5.5% recorded once. The chain carries TRBV25-1 and TRBJ2-6; the D is unclear. The specimen sequenced was whole blood. The source of this sequence is a human donor in good health. Some clones in this sample may be carry-over from other donors' samples. This CDR3 reads CASRLSDGRSGANVLTF. DNA of the CDR3: TGTGCCAGCAGGTTGTCTGACGGTCGCTCTGGGGCCAACGTCCTGACTTTC.